This entry features one T cell receptor (beta chain) sequence. What it binds is not known. Repertoires were generated with immunoSEQ multiplex PCR, while TCRdb's copy carries only in-frame clones and drops some. This sample yields around 99,000 clones, of which approximately 93% are seen a single time; 8% to 9.5% belongs to the top ten. The sample belongs to a study of T cell responses to AZD1222 COVID-19 vaccine. Study findings and constraints: Reports indicate that nearly half of spike-specific TCRs are directed at unmutated variant regions. AZD1222 recipients seropositive at baseline numbered only 5 to 7.

Trimming took off 2 bases at V and 6 bases at J, with 16 bases between the two ends. CDR1 is SEHNR, CDR2 FQNEAQ, per germline (reference sequence). This CDR3 spans 16 amino acids. Analyses pooled second doses at about 4 or about 12 weeks. The receptor's source is an adult who received the AZD1222 COVID-19 vaccine. The rearrangement joins TRBV7-9 to TRBJ1-4; TRBD1 might be the D (5 bases). Here the sequenced sample was peripheral blood, taken 28 days after the second AZD1222 dose. CDR3 in amino acids: CASSLNRRDGDEKLFF. CDR3 DNA sequence: TGTGCCAGCAGCTTAAACCGGCGGGACGGGGATGAAAAACTGTTTTTT. The whole variable domain, remainder taken from reference TRBV7-9 and TRBJ1-4, is DTGVSQNPRHKITKRGQNVTFRCDPISEHNRLYWYRQTLGQGPEFLTYFQNEAQLEKSRLLSDRFSAERPKGSFSTLEIQRTEQGDSAMYLCASSLNRRDGDEKLFFGSGTQLSVL.